One and the same sample provided the 28 T cell receptor beta chains below, sequenced in a study of blood T cell repertoires in COVID-19. Repertoires were generated with immunoSEQ multiplex PCR, while TCRdb's copy carries only in-frame clones and drops some. The sample yields about 330,000 clones, more than 70% seen once. Material for sequencing was peripheral blood. All receptors come from a woman in her forties or fifties with acute or convalescent COVID-19.

J is TRBJ1-5 and V is TRBV30; 9 positions match TRBD1. Germline CDR1 and CDR2: GTSNPN and SVGIG (reference sequence). The V segment lost 3 bases and the J segment 4 bases; nucleotides outside the gene matches: 10. The CDR3 has 16 amino acids. CDR3 protein: CAWRAPGQGLNQPQHF. CDR3 coding DNA: TGTGCCTGGAGGGCACCGGGACAGGGATTAAATCAGCCCCAGCATTTT.

V is TRBV5-1 and J is TRBJ2-1; 9 nucleotides match TRBD1. Germline CDR1 is SGHRS and CDR2 is YFSETQ. V shed 5 bases, J shed 3 bases, and the junction held 9 bases outside the gene matches. The CDR3 contains 16 residues. The DNA of the CDR3 is TGCGCCAGCAGGACAGGGGGGTCAGGTAACTACAATGAGCAGTTCTTC. It yields the protein CASRTGGSGNYNEQFF.

The chain employs TRBV5-1 and TRBJ2-3; TRBD1 agrees at 8 bases. Germline V gene sequence: CDR1 SGHRS, CDR2 YFSETQ. The CDR3 length is 16 residues. V was pared by 0 bases and J by 3 bases, with 6 bases of the junction left unmatched. The CDR3 spells CASSLAGTGLTDTQYF. Here the CDR3 DNA reads TGCGCCAGCAGCTTGGCCGGGACAGGACTGACAGATACGCAGTATTTT.

This sequence joins TRBV18 and TRBJ2-1; TRBD2 is a possible D gene (6 bases). There are 18 residues in the CDR3. In germline, CDR1 is KGHSH, CDR2 LQKENI. Trimming took off 0 bases at V and 6 bases at J, with 21 bases between the two ends. CDR3 loop: CASSPPPGVGGGINEQFF. DNA for the CDR3: TGTGCCAGCTCACCACCCCCCGGGGTAGGTGGGGGGATCAATGAGCAGTTCTTC.

The rearrangement uses TRBV7-9 and TRBJ2-7, with D unclear. Germline V lookup: CDR1 SEHNR, CDR2 FQNEAQ (reference sequence). Trimming took off 0 bases at V and 5 bases at J, with 8 bases between the two ends. CDR3 size: 13 residues. The chain's CDR3 is CASSLAMFDEQYV. As DNA, the CDR3 is TGTGCCAGCAGCTTAGCAATGTTCGACGAGCAGTACGTC.

The chain recombines TRBV28 with TRBJ1-6, with TRBD1 as a possible D gene (5 bases). V was cut by 6 bases and J by 8 bases, with 11 bases left in between. CDR3 length equals 13 residues. Germline values: CDR1 MDHEN, CDR2 SYDVKM. Here the CDR3 DNA reads TGTGCCAGCAGATCAGGGTGGGATTCACCCCTCCACTTT. This gives the protein CASRSGWDSPLHF.

The chain couples TRBV19 to TRBJ1-1, with TRBD1 identical over 7 bases. The CDR3 consists of 13 residues. The germline gives CDR1 LNHDA, CDR2 SQIVND (reference sequence). With V trimmed by 8 bases and J by 0 bases, 3 bases remained unmatched. The CDR3 region is CASLDRLNTEAFF. CDR3 nucleotide sequence: TGTGCCAGTTTGGACAGGTTGAACACTGAAGCTTTCTTT.

The rearrangement links TRBV5-4 to TRBJ1-1; 9 positions match TRBD1. The CDR3 contains 14 residues. In germline, CDR1 is SGHNT, CDR2 YYREEE (reference sequence). The V gene end was trimmed by 10 bases and the J gene end by 5 bases; junction bases not matched to a gene: 12. CDR3 protein: CALWDRVGGTEAFF. The CDR3 region has the DNA TGTGCCCTGTGGGACAGGGTGGGTGGGACTGAAGCTTTCTTT.

The chain links TRBV5-1 to TRBJ1-5; D ambiguous. The CDR3 has 11 residues. Germline V gene data show CDR1 as SGHRS and CDR2 as YFSETQ. The ends were cut back, 4 bases at V and 13 bases at J, with 12 bases in the middle. Here the CDR3 reads CASSPPTGQHF. The CDR3 bases are TGCGCCAGCAGCCCACCGACTGGACAGCATTTT. Full variable domain (rest looked up from reference TRBV5-1 and TRBJ1-5): KAGVTQTPRYLIKTRGQQVTLSCSPISGHRSVSWYQQTPGQGLQFLFEYFSETQRNKGNFPGRFSGRQFSNSRSEMNVSTLELGDSALYLCASSPPTGQHFGDGTRLSIL.

The chain employs TRBV11-2 and TRBJ2-7; 9 positions agree with TRBD1. Germline CDR1 SGHAT, CDR2 FQNNGV. The CDR3 is 15 residues long. Trimming at V came to 5 bases and at J to 0 bases, leaving 5 bases not matched to a gene. The CDR3 sequence: CASSLNRGHSYEQYF. Here the CDR3 DNA reads TGTGCCAGCAGCCTGAACAGGGGGCACTCCTACGAGCAGTACTTC.

The chain employs TRBV18 and TRBJ1-2; D unresolved. Trimming pared 3 bases from V and 6 bases from J, leaving 23 bases between. Germline CDR1 KGHSH, CDR2 LQKENI. This CDR3 is built from 17 residues. CDR3 nucleotide sequence: TGTGCCAGCTCACCCCCCGAGGGCGGGGTGGCTGAGGATGGCTACACCTTC. Protein product: CASSPPEGGVAEDGYTF.

The chain has TRBV30 and TRBJ1-1; D unclear. This CDR3 is 13 amino acids long. From germline, CDR1 is GTSNPN and CDR2 SVGIG (reference sequence). V lost 4 bases and J 1 base, leaving 10 bases between the germline ends. The CDR3 coding sequence is TGTGCCTGGATTGGCGGGCAGAACACTGAAGCTTTCTTT. Its protein product is CAWIGGQNTEAFF.

J is TRBJ1-1 and V is TRBV29-1, with D unresolved. Germline CDR1 reads SQVTM; CDR2 reads ANQGSEA. The CDR3 length is 14 residues. Trimming took off 5 bases at V and 6 bases at J, with 19 bases between the two ends. CDR3: CSVRFEGPSAEAFF. CDR3 nucleotides: TGCAGCGTTAGATTTGAGGGCCCATCGGCTGAAGCTTTCTTT.

This chain joins TRBV5-8 and TRBJ2-2, with 9 bases that match TRBD1. The V gene's germline CDR1 is SGHTS and CDR2 YDEGEE. The CDR3 has 15 residues. V lost 7 bases and J lost 3; bases outside the gene matches: 7. The CDR3 loop is CASRGDRVDTGELFF. The CDR3 coding sequence is TGTGCCAGCCGGGGGGACAGGGTCGACACCGGGGAGCTGTTTTTT.

The chain recombines TRBV7-9 with TRBJ2-1; D possibly corresponds to TRBD1 (5 bases). There are 14 residues in the CDR3. The germline CDR1 and CDR2 sequences are SEHNR and FQNEAQ (reference sequence). Trimming stripped 5 bases from V and 4 bases from J, with 12 bases between. The DNA of the CDR3 is TGTGCCAGCAGCGGCGACAGAAAATACAATGAGCAGTTCTTC. Amino acids: CASSGDRKYNEQFF.

The DNA for the CDR3 is TGTGCCAGCAGCCAATCTACAGGCGATGGGGAGACCCAGTACTTC. It translates to CASSQSTGDGETQYF. J is TRBJ2-5 and V is TRBV7-9; tentative D call: TRBD1 (5 bases). V lost 5 bases, J lost 5 bases, and 18 bases lay in between. From germline, CDR1 is SEHNR and CDR2 FQNEAQ (reference sequence). This CDR3 has 15 amino acids.

This chain connects TRBV19 to TRBJ2-3, with 9 nucleotides matching TRBD2. CDR1 and CDR2 (germline): LNHDA, SQIVND (reference sequence). The CDR3 sequence is 16 residues long. V dropped 4 bases and J dropped 0; count of bases not matched to a gene: 5. This chain's CDR3 is CASSTGTSRSTDTQYF. CDR3 nucleotide sequence: TGTGCCAGTAGTACTGGGACTAGCCGAAGCACAGATACGCAGTATTTT.

This clone was seen repeatedly, ten times or more. Other DNA sequences in this specimen translate into the identical CDR3. The CDR3 sequence is CASSQLDSSGNTIYF. For the CDR3, the DNA is TGTGCCAGCAGCCAACTGGACAGCTCTGGAAACACCATATATTTT. The V call is TRBV3-1 (or the pseudogene TRBV3-2), the J call TRBJ1-3; the D gene is possibly TRBD1 (6 bases). The germline V gene has CDR1 LGHDT and CDR2 YNNKEL (reference sequence). This CDR3 region has 15 residues. V was trimmed by 2 bases and J by 0 bases, leaving 8 bases between them.

This chain links TRBV5-6 with TRBJ1-4; TRBD1 is a possible D gene (6 bases). The CDR3 consists of 16 residues. The germline V gene has CDR1 SGHDT and CDR2 YYEEEE. Trimming removed 3 bases from V and 4 bases from J, with 16 bases in between. The DNA for the CDR3 is TGTGCCAGCAGCTCAACAACAGGGTTGGGTAATGAAAAACTGTTTTTT. It is translated as CASSSTTGLGNEKLFF.

V gene TRBV20-1 combines with J gene TRBJ2-3; maybe TRBD1 (6 bases). Trimming left V 4 bases short and J 6 bases short, with 8 bases between. Germline values: CDR1 DFQATT, CDR2 SNEGSKA (reference sequence). The length of the CDR3 is 11 residues. The DNA for the CDR3 is TGCAGTGCTATTCAGGGGGATACGCAGTATTTT. Protein: CSAIQGDTQYF.

The CDR3, as DNA: TGTGCCTGGGTGGGGCGAGGCTATGGCTACACCTTC. Its protein is CAWVGRGYGYTF. V gene TRBV30 combines with J gene TRBJ1-2; perhaps TRBD1 as D (5 bases). V was shortened by 5 bases and J by 4 bases, with 11 bases between the two germline ends. Germline loops: CDR1 GTSNPN, CDR2 SVGIG (reference sequence). This CDR3 comprises 12 residues.

The V call is TRBV30, the J call TRBJ1-5; tentatively, D is TRBD1 (5 bases). The V end was cut by 2 bases, the J end by 1 base, with 9 bases between. Germline V lookup: CDR1 GTSNPN, CDR2 SVGIG (reference sequence). This CDR3 has 14 amino acids. CDR3 sequence (DNA): TGTGCCTGGAGTACCGGGGGAAGCAATCAGCCCCAGCATTTT. It translates to CAWSTGGSNQPQHF.

The chain has TRBV3-1 (or the pseudogene TRBV3-2) and TRBJ2-5; D is possibly TRBD2 (5 bases). CDR1 is LGHDT, CDR2 YNNKEL, per germline (reference sequence). CDR3 size: 16 residues. V lost 1 base to trimming and J lost 6 bases, with 18 bases between them. The chain's CDR3 is CASSQVRAGQQKTQYF. The CDR3 DNA reads TGTGCCAGCAGCCAAGTAAGGGCGGGCCAGCAGAAGACCCAGTACTTC.

The chain employs TRBV7-9 and TRBJ1-2; D gene unclear. CDR1 and CDR2 from the germline V gene are SEHNR and FQNEAQ (reference sequence). V dropped 1 base and J dropped 0 bases, with 6 bases sitting between them. The CDR3 length is 14 residues. CDR3 sequence: CASSLVAANYGYTF. In DNA, the CDR3 is TGTGCCAGCAGCTTAGTGGCAGCTAACTATGGCTACACCTTC. Together with reference TRBV7-9 and TRBJ1-2, the CDR3 gives the full variable domain: DTGVSQNPRHKITKRGQNVTFRCDPISEHNRLYWYRQTLGQGPEFLTYFQNEAQLEKSRLLSDRFSAERPKGSFSTLEIQRTEQGDSAMYLCASSLVAANYGYTFGSGTRLTVV.

The rearrangement uses TRBV19 and TRBJ2-2, with D perhaps TRBD1 (6 bases). Germline assignment: CDR1 LNHDA and CDR2 SQIVND (reference sequence). Trimming stripped 5 bases from V and 4 bases from J, with 11 bases between. This CDR3 region has 14 residues. The CDR3 reads CASSVQGPTGELFF. The CDR3, as DNA: TGTGCCAGTAGTGTTCAGGGGCCCACCGGGGAGCTGTTTTTT.

The gene calls are TRBV27 and TRBJ2-7; D remains ambiguous. The germline V gene has CDR1 MNHEY and CDR2 SMNVEV (reference sequence). The CDR3 is made up of 13 amino acids. Deletions cut 9 bases from V and 0 bases from J, with 12 bases between. CDR3 in amino acids: CASGTRSSYEQYF. The CDR3 DNA sequence: TGTGCCAGTGGCACCCGGAGCTCCTACGAGCAGTACTTC.

The chain links TRBV7-9 to TRBJ2-5; 10 bases map to TRBD2. This CDR3 is built from 15 residues. Germline lookup yields CDR1 SEHNR and CDR2 FQNEAQ (reference sequence). Losses at the gene ends were 5 bases for V and 3 bases for J; bases not matched to a gene: 6. The CDR3 DNA reads as TGTGCCAGCAGCCCCCAAGCGGGGGGGAAAGAGACCCAGTACTTC. Translated: CASSPQAGGKETQYF.

The CDR3 region has the DNA TGTGCCAGCAGTGAATACCGGGACTTAAACACCGGGGAGCTGTTTTTT. Protein: CASSEYRDLNTGELFF. The chain recombines TRBV2 with TRBJ2-2, with TRBD2 as a possible D gene (6 bases). Per the germline V gene, CDR1 is SNHLY and CDR2 is FYNNEI. This CDR3 comprises 16 residues. Trimming removed 2 bases at V and 2 bases at J, with 12 bases between. Looking up the rest from reference TRBV2 and TRBJ2-2 gives the full variable domain: EPEVTQTPSHQVTQMGQEVILRCVPISNHLYFYWYRQILGQKVEFLVSFYNNEISEKSEIFDDQFSVERPDGSNFTLKIRSTKLEDSAMYFCASSEYRDLNTGELFFGEGSRLTVL.